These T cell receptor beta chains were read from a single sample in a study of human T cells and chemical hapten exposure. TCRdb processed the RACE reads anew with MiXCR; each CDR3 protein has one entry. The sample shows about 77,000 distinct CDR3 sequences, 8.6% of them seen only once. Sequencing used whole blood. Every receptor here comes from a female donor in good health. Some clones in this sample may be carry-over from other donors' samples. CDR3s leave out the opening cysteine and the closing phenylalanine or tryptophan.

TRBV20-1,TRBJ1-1,SARDLMGSAF
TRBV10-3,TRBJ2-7,AIRGQYEQY
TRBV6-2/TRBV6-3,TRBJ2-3,ASTHGGFITDTQY
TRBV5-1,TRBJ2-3,ASRQAGGRTDTQY
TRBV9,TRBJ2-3,ASSVTSGASTDTQY
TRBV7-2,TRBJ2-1,ASGILGQSPHNEQF
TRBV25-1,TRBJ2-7,ASSASPTGTLPYEQY
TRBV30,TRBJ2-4,AQTDSRNIQY
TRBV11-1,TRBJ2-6,ASSVRGPPSGANVLT
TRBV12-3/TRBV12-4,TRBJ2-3,ASSYGRAGGDTQY
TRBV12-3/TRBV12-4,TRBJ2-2,ASSFFFGGEDTGELF
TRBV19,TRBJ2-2,ASSIRGTGELF
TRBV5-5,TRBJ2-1,ASSLGPSGGLMNEQF
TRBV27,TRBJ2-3,ASSFLKAGLADTQY
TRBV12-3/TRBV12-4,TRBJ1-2,ASTGLNRGSLDGYT
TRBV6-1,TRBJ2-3,ASSEHRVEAQY
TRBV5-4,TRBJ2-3,ASSYNRIQSDTQY
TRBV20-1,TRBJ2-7,SASLSRSGPYEQY
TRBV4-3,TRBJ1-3,ASSQDLGSGNTIY
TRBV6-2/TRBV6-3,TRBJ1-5,ASSYSSVRRLGQPQH
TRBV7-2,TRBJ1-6,ASSLSRQPPLH
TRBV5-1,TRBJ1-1,ASSSAWNTEAF
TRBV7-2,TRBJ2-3,ASSQSSGDTQY
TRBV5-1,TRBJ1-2,ASRTLTMGYT
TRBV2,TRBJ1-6,ASSEVWGQVPLH
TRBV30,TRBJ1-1,AWSVPIRNEAF
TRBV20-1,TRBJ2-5,SAGPGQEETQY
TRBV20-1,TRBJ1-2,SATDSTNYGYT
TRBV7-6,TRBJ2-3,ASSLGVDTQY
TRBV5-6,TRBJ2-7,ASSPDRSSYEQY
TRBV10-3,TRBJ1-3,AICGNTIY
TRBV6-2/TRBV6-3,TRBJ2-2,ASSLRGRGTGELF
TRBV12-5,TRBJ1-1,ASGLVLAATTEAF
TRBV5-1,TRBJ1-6,ASSLVAGQGSLH
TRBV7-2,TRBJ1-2,ASSLETGAGYT
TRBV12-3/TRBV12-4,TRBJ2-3,ASSLRHTDTQY
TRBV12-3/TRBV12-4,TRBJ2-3,ASSSSGAYTDTQY
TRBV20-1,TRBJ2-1,SAVSYNEQF
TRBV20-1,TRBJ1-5,SARARQRSNQPQH
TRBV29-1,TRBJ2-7,SVASGGSYEQY
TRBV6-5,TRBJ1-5,ASSATDNQPQH
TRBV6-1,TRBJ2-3,ASSEAAGGADTQY
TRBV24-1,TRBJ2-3,ATSDGGVTDTQY
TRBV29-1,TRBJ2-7,SVVKGTDAYEQY
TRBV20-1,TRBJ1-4,SARDLGGAGTNEKLF
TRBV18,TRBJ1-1,ASSPERTMNTEAF
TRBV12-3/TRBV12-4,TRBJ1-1,ASSFFVGAEAF
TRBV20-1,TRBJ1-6,SARVPGTLAPLH
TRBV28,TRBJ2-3,ASRGRDSFTDTQY
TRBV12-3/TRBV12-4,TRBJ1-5,ASSPRGKSSNQPQH
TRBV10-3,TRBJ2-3,AISESNIGGASTDTQY
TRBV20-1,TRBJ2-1,SALAGGPYNEQF
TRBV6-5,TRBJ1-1,ASRDRVATEAF
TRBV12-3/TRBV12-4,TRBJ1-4,ASSETPQYNEKLF
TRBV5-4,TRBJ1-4,ASSLEQGIGKLF